This paragraph reports one T cell receptor (beta chain). Its target is not known. This entry comes from a study of cytomegalovirus exposure and HLA in healthy donors. Across the whole study: T cells numbering about 200 million yielded 100 million to 120 million unique TCR beta sequences in an earlier analysis.

Deletions cut 1 base from V and 0 bases from J, with 7 bases between. The germline V gene encodes CDR1 SGHVS and CDR2 FNYEAQ. This CDR3 is built from 14 residues. Study-wide findings and caveats: Reports state that TCR beta sequences accurately predicted most subjects' HLA-A and HLA-B alleles.

The primer mix had 60 Vbeta and 13 Jbeta primers. Only in-frame clones appear in the TCRdb table, and some are missing; sequencing was by immunoSEQ multiplex PCR. The table lists 100,000 to 120,000 clones, 9.5% to 15% of them singletons. This clonotype originated in a man in his forties in good health and CMV-seropositive. This chain connects TRBV7-6 to TRBJ2-7; D gene unclear. Sequences were obtained from PBMCs. CDR3 in DNA: TGTGCCAGCAGCTTAGTACTCAACTCCTACGAGCAGTACTTC. This codes for CASSLVLNSYEQYF.